This T cell receptor (beta chain) was documented in a study of identical twins. The study's findings and limits: Monozygotic twins shared more out-of-frame TCR alpha than recombination models predicted. Insertions were reduced in abundant cord blood beta clonotypes but not in memory repertoires.

On this clonotype: The antigen is unknown.

TCRdb reprocessed the 5' RACE reads with MiXCR, giving one entry per CDR3 protein. The sample consists of approximately 240,000 distinct CDR3 sequences, roughly 13% of them appearing once. Trimming cost V 3 bases and J 7 bases, with 16 bases left between them. Germline assignment: CDR1 DFQATT and CDR2 SNEGSKA (reference sequence). The CDR3 has 14 amino acids. The material sequenced was memory (CD45RO+) T cells sorted from blood. The V call is TRBV20-1, the J call TRBJ1-5, with D perhaps TRBD1 (6 bases). The sequence derives from a woman between 18 and 30 years old in good health. CDR3 in DNA: TGCAGTGCTAGTGAGGGGGGTATGGGGCAGCCCCAGCATTTT. The encoded protein is CSASEGGMGQPQHF.